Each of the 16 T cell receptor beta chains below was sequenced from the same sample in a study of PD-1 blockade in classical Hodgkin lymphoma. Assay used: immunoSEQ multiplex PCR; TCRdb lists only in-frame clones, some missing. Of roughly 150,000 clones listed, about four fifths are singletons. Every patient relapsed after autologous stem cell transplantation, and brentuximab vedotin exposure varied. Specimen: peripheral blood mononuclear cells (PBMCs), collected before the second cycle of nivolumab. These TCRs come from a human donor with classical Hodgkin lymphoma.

CDR3 coding DNA: TGTGCCAGCAACATCCTTGGGGGGGGCGGGCAGTACTTC. Its translation is CASNILGGGGQYF. V is TRBV6-6 and J is TRBJ2-7; tentatively, D is TRBD2 (7 bases). CDR3 size: 13 residues. V was shortened by 7 bases and J by 9 bases, with 19 bases between the two germline ends. CDR1 is MNHNY and CDR2 is SVGAGI in the germline V gene (reference sequence).

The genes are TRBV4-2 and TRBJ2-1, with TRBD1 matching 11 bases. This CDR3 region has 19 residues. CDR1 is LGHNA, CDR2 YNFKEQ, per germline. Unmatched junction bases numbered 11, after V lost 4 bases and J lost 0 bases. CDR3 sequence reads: CASSRGQGATQISYNEQFF. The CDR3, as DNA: TGTGCCAGCAGCCGCGGACAGGGGGCGACCCAAATCTCCTACAATGAGCAGTTCTTC.

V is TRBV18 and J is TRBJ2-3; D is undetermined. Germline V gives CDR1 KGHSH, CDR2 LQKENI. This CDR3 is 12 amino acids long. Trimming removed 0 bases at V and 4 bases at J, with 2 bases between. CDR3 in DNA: TGTGCCAGCTCACCACCGGCAGATACGCAGTATTTT. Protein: CASSPPADTQYF.

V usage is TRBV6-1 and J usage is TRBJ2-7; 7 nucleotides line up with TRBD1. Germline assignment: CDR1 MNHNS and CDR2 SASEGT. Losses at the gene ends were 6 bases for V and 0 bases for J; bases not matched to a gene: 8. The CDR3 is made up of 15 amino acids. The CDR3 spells CASSYRGYSSYEQYF. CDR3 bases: TGTGCCAGCAGCTACAGGGGATATAGCTCCTACGAGCAGTACTTC.

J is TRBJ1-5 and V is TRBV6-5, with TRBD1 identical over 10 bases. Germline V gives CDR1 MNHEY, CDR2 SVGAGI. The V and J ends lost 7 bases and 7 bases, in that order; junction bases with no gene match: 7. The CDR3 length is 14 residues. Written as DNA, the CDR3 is TGTGCCAGCAAGACAGGGGGCAGTCGGCAGCCCCAGCATTTT. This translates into CASKTGGSRQPQHF.

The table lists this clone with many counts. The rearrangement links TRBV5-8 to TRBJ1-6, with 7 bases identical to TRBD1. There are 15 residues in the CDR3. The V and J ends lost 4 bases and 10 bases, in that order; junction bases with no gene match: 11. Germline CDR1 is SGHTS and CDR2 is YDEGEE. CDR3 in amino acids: CASSASGTATSPLHF. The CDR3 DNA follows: TGTGCCAGCAGCGCTTCCGGGACAGCTACCTCACCCCTCCACTTT.

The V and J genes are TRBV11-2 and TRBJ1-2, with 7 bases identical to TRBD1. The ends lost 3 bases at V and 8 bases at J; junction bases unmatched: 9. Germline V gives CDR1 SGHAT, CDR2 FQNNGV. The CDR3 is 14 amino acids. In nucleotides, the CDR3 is TGTGCCAGCAGCTTTCGCACAGGGGCTCGGGGCTACACCTTC. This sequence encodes CASSFRTGARGYTF. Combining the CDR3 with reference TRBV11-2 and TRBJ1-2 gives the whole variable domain EAGVAQSPRYKIIEKRQSVAFWCNPISGHATLYWYQQILGQGPKLLIQFQNNGVVDDSQLPKDRFSAERLKGVDSTLKIQPAKLEDSAVYLCASSFRTGARGYTFGSGTRLTVV.

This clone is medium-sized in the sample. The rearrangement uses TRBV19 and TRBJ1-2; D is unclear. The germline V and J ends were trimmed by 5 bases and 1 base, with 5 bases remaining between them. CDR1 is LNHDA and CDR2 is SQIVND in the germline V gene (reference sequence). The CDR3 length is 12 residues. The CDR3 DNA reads TGTGCCAGTAGTCAGGATAACTATGGCTACACCTTC. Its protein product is CASSQDNYGYTF.

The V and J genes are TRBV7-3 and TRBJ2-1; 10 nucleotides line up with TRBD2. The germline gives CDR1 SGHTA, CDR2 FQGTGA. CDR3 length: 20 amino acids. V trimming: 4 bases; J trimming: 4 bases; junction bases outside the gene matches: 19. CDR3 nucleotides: TGTGCCAGCAGCTCCCACAGGGGGGTGGGACTAGCGTCCTCATACAATGAGCAGTTCTTC. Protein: CASSSHRGVGLASSYNEQFF. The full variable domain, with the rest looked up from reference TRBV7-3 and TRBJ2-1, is GAGVSQTPSNKVTEKGKYVELRCDPISGHTALYWYRQSLGQGPEFLIYFQGTGAADDSGLPNDRFFAVRPEGSVSTLKIQRTERGDSAVYLCASSSHRGVGLASSYNEQFFGPGTRLTVL.

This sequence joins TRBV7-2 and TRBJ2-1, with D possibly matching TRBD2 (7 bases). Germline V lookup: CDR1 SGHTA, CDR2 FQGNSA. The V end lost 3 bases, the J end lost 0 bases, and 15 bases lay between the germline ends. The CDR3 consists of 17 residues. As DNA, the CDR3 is TGTGCCAGCAGCTTTGGGGGGGCCCCCATCTCCTACAATGAGCAGTTCTTC. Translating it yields CASSFGGAPISYNEQFF.

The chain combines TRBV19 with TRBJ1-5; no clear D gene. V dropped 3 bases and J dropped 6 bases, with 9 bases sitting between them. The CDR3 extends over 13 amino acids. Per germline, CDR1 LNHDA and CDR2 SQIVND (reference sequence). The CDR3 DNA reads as TGTGCCAGTAGTATTAATTCCGTTCAGCCCCAGCATTTT. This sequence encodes CASSINSVQPQHF.

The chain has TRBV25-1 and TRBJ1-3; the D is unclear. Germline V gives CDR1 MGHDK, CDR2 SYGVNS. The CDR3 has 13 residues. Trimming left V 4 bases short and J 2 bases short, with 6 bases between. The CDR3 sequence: CASSAGPGNTIYF. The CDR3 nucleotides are TGTGCCAGCAGTGCCGGGCCTGGAAACACCATATATTTT.

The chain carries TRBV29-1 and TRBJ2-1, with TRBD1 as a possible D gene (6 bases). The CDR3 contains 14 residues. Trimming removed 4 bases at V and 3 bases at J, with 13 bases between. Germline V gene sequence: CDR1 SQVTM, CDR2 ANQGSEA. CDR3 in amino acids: CSVATGTHYNEQFF. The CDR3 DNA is TGCAGCGTTGCCACAGGGACCCACTACAATGAGCAGTTCTTC.

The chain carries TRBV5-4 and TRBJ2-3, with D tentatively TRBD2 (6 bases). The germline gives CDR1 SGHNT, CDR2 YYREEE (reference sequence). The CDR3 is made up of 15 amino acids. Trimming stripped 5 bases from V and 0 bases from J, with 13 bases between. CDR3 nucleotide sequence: TGTGCCAGCAGGAGCGGGTCAATGAGCACAGATACGCAGTATTTT. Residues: CASRSGSMSTDTQYF. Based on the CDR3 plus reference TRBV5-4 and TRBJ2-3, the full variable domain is ETGVTQSPTHLIKTRGQQVTLRCSSQSGHNTVSWYQQALGQGPQFIFQYYREEENGRGNFPPRFSGLQFPNYSSELNVNALELDDSALYLCASRSGSMSTDTQYFGPGTRLTVL.

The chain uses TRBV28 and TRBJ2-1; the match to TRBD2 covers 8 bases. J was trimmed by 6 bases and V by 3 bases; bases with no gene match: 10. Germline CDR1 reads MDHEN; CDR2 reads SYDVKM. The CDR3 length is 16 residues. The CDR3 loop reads CASSFLPVAGINEQFF. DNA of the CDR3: TGTGCCAGCAGTTTTTTGCCCGTAGCGGGAATCAATGAGCAGTTCTTC. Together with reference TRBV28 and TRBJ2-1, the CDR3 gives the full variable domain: DVKVTQSSRYLVKRTGEKVFLECVQDMDHENMFWYRQDPGLGLRLIYFSYDVKMKEKGDIPEGYSVSREKKERFSLILESASTNQTSMYLCASSFLPVAGINEQFFGPGTRLTVL.

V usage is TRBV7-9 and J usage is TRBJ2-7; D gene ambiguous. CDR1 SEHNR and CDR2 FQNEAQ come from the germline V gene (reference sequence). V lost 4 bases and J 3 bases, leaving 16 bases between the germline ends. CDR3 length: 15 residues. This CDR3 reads CASSSESRHRYEQYF. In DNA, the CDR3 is TGTGCCAGCAGCTCCGAAAGTAGACATCGCTACGAGCAGTACTTC.